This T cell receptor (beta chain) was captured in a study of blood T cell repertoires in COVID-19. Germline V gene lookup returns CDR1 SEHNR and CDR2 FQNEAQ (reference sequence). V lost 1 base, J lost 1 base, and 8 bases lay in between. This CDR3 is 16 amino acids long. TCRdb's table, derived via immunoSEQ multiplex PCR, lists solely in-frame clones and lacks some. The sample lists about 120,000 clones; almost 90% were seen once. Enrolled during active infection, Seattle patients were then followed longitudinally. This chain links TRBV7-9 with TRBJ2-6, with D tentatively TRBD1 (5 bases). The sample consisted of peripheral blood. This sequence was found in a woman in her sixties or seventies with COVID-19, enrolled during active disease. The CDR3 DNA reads TGTGCCAGCAGCTTAGGGGGCGGATCTGGGGCCAACGTCCTGACTTTC. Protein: CASSLGGGSGANVLTF. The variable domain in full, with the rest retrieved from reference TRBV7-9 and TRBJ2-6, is DTGVSQNPRHKITKRGQNVTFRCDPISEHNRLYWYRQTLGQGPEFLTYFQNEAQLEKSRLLSDRFSAERPKGSFSTLEIQRTEQGDSAMYLCASSLGGGSGANVLTFGAGSRLTVL.